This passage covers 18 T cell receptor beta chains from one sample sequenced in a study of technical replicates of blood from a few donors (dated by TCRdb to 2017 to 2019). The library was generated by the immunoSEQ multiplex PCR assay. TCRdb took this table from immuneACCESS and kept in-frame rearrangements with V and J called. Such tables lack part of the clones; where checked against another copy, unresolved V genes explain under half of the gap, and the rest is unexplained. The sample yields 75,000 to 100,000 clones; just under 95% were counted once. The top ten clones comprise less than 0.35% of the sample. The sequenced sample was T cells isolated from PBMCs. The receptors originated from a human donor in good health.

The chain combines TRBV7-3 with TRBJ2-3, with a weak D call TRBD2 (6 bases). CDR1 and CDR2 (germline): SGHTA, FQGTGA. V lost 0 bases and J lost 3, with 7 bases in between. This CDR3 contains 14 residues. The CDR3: CASSLTAGTDTQYF. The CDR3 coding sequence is TGTGCCAGCAGCTTAACCGCGGGGACAGATACGCAGTATTTT.

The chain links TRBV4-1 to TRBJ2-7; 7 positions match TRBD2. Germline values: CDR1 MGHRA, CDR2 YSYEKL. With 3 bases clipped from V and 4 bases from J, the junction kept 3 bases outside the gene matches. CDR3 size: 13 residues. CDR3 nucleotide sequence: TGCGCCAGCAGCCATGCGGGGGATTACGAGCAGTACTTC. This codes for CASSHAGDYEQYF.

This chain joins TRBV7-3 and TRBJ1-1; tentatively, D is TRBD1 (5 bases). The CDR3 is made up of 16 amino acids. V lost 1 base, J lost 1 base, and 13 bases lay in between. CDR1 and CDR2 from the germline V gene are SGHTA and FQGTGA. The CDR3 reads CASSLSSQGENTEAFF. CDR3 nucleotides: TGTGCCAGCAGCTTAAGTAGTCAGGGTGAGAACACTGAAGCTTTCTTT.

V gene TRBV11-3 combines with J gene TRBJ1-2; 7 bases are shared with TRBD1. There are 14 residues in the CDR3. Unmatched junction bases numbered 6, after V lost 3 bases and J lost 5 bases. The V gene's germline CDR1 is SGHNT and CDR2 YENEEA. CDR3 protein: CASSLGRTGYGYTF. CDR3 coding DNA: TGTGCCAGCAGCTTGGGGAGGACAGGTTATGGCTACACCTTC.

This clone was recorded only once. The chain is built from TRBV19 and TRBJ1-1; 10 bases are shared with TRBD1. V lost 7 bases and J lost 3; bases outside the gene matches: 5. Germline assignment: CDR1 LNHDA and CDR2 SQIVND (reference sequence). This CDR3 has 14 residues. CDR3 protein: CASMTGGADTEAFF. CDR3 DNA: TGTGCCAGTATGACAGGGGGCGCGGACACTGAAGCTTTCTTT.

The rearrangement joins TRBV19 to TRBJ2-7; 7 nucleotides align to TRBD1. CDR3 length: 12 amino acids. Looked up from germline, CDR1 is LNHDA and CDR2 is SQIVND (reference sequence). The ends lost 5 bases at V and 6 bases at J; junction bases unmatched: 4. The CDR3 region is CASSYNRGEQYF. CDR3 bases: TGTGCCAGTAGTTATAACAGGGGCGAGCAGTACTTC.

CDR3 protein: CASSLHTEAFF. The DNA for the CDR3 is TGTGCCAGCAGCCTACACACTGAAGCTTTCTTT. The chain links TRBV6-5 to TRBJ1-1; D gene uncertain. Germline V gives CDR1 MNHEY, CDR2 SVGAGI. V was cut by 6 bases and J by 3 bases, with 5 bases left in between. This CDR3 has 11 residues.

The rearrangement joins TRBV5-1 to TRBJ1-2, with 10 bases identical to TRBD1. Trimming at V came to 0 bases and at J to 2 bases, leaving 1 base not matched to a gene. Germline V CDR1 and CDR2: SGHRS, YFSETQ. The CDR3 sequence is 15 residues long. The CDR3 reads CASSLGQGANYGYTF. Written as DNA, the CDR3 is TGCGCCAGCAGCTTGGGACAGGGGGCGAACTATGGCTACACCTTC.

CDR3 nucleotides: TGTGCCAGCAGCTTAGGCGCCGGGACTAGCGGGAGAAGGACCGGGGAGCTGTTTTTT. This codes for CASSLGAGTSGRRTGELFF. This sequence joins TRBV13 and TRBJ2-2; TRBD2 matches 14 bases. Germline loops: CDR1 PRHDT, CDR2 FYEKMQ (reference sequence). This CDR3 region has 19 residues. The J segment lost 5 bases and the V segment lost 0 bases, leaving 8 bases of the junction unmatched.

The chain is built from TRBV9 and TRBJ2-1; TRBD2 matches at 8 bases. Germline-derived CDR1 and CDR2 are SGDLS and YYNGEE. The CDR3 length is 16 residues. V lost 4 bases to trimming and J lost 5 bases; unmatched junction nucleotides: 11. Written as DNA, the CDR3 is TGTGCCAGCAGCCACCTCTGGGCGGGAGGCCACAATGAGCAGTTCTTC. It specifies CASSHLWAGGHNEQFF.

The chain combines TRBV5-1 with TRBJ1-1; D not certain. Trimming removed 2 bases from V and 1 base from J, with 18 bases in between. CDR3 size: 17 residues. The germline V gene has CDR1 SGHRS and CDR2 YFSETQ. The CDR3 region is CASSLRGQLSPNTEAFF. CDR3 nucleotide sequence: TGCGCCAGCAGCTTAAGAGGGCAACTATCCCCGAACACTGAAGCTTTCTTT.

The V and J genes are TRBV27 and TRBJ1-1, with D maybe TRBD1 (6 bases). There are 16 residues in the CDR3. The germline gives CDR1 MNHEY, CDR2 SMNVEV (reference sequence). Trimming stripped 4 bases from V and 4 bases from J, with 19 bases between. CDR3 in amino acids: CASSSGRAGGRTEAFF. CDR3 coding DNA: TGTGCCAGCAGTTCCGGGAGGGCCGGGGGGCGCACTGAAGCTTTCTTT.

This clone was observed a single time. CDR3 coding DNA: TGTGCCAGCAGCTTAGCGGAGATCTCCTACGAGCAGTACTTC. It codes for CASSLAEISYEQYF. The chain is built from TRBV11-2 and TRBJ2-7; D is ambiguous. The germline gives CDR1 SGHAT, CDR2 FQNNGV. The CDR3 loop spans 14 amino acids. Trimming took off 1 base at V and 0 bases at J, with 7 bases between the two ends.

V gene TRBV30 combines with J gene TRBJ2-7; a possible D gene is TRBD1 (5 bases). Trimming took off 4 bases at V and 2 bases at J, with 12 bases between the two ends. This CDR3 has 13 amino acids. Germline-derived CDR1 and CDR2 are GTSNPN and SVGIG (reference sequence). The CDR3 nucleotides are TGTGCCTGGACACGTGGGGCTACCTACGAGCAGTACTTC. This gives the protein CAWTRGATYEQYF.

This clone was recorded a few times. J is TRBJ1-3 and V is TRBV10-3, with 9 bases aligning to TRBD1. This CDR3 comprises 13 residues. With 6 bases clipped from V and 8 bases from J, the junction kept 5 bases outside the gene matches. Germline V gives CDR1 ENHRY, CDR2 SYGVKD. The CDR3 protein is CAIRQTGGDTIYF. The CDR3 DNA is TGTGCCATCAGACAAACAGGGGGCGACACCATATATTTT.

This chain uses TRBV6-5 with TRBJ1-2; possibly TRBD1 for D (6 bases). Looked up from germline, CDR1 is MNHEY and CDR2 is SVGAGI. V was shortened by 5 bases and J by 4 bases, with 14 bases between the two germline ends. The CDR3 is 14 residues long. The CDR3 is CASSNPDSRYGYTF. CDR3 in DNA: TGTGCCAGCAGTAACCCGGACAGTCGCTATGGCTACACCTTC.

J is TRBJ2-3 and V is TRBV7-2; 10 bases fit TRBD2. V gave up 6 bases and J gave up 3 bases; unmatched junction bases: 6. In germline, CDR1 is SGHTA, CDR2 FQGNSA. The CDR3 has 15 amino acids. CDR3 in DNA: TGTGCCAGCAGTGGCGTAGCGGGAGGTACAGATACGCAGTATTTT. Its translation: CASSGVAGGTDTQYF.

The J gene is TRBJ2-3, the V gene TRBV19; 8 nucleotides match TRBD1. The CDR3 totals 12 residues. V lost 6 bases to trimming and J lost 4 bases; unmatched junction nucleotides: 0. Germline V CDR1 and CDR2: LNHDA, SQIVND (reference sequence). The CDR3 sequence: CASRTGADTQYF. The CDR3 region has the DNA TGTGCCAGTAGGACAGGGGCAGATACGCAGTATTTT.